The 24 T cell receptor beta chains below all came from one sample that was sequenced in a study of T cell repertoires in cytomegalovirus infection. TCRdb re-derived calls from the reads in MiXCR, one entry per CDR3 protein. The sample shows roughly 280,000 distinct CDR3 sequences, 22% of them seen only once. Their specific antigens are unknown. The sample was cultured PBMCs, taken from culture after CMV antigen stimulation. These receptors all stem from a human donor in good health (CMV status not recorded). Some clones in this sample may be carry-over from other donors' samples.

This clonotype was seen a few times. The chain links TRBV5-4 to TRBJ2-3; tentative D call: TRBD2 (5 bases). Trimming left V 1 base short and J 4 bases short, with 10 bases between. CDR1 SGHNT and CDR2 YYREEE come from the germline V gene (reference sequence). This CDR3 comprises 14 residues. The CDR3 region has the DNA TGTGCCAGCAGCTTGTTAGGGAGTGCAGATACGCAGTATTTT. Its translation is CASSLLGSADTQYF.

This clonotype was seen more than once but under ten times. The chain joins TRBV12-3 or TRBV12-4 to TRBJ2-1; D might be TRBD2 (6 bases). The V gene lost 6 bases and the J gene lost 7 bases, with 13 bases spanning the gap. The length of the CDR3 is 13 residues. Written as DNA, the CDR3 is TGTGCCAGCAGACGACTAGAGGGGAATGAGCAGTTCTTC. It is translated as CASRRLEGNEQFF.

V is TRBV12-3 or TRBV12-4 and J is TRBJ1-4; D is undetermined. The CDR3 is 11 residues long. Trimming removed 8 bases at V and 8 bases at J, with 9 bases between. For the CDR3, the DNA is TGTGCCAGCGGGATCGCAGAAAAACTGTTTTTT. This translates into CASGIAEKLFF.

This clonotype was detected a few times. This chain links TRBV4-1 with TRBJ2-5; D tentatively reads TRBD1 or TRBD2 (5 bases each). The CDR3 is made up of 17 amino acids. V lost 3 bases to trimming and J lost 1 base, with 18 bases between them. Germline V gene data show CDR1 as MGHRA and CDR2 as YSYEKL. The CDR3 DNA reads as TGCGCCAGCAGCCACGCGCCGGGGCTAACAATCCAAGAGACCCAGTACTTC. Translation: CASSHAPGLTIQETQYF.

The chain employs TRBV27 and TRBJ2-1; 7 positions agree with TRBD1. Trimming took 5 bases from V and 7 from J; bases not matched to a gene: 17. This CDR3 contains 17 residues. Per germline, CDR1 MNHEY and CDR2 SMNVEV (reference sequence). For the CDR3, the DNA is TGTGCCAGCAGTATCCAAACCCATAGGACAGGATTTAATGAGCAGTTCTTC. Translating gives CASSIQTHRTGFNEQFF.

This clonotype was observed at least ten times. The chain links TRBV6-5 to TRBJ2-1; 15 nucleotides line up with TRBD2. J gave up 10 bases and V 2 bases, and 6 bases lay outside the gene matches. The CDR3 contains 16 residues. Germline V lookup: CDR1 MNHEY, CDR2 SVGAGI. The CDR3 loop is CASSYRTSGRAGEQFF. The DNA for the CDR3 is TGTGCCAGCAGTTACCGGACTAGCGGGAGGGCAGGGGAGCAGTTCTTC.

The chain carries TRBV6-2 or TRBV6-3 and TRBJ2-7; 11 positions agree with TRBD2. The length of the CDR3 is 16 residues. The V and J ends lost 5 bases and 0 bases, in that order; junction bases with no gene match: 6. Germline loops: CDR1 MNHEY, CDR2 SVGEGT. As DNA, the CDR3 is TGTGCCAGCAGTCTAACCGGACTAGCGGGCTCCTACGAGCAGTACGTC. The encoded protein is CASSLTGLAGSYEQYV.

This rearrangement joins TRBV2 to TRBJ2-7; D possibly corresponds to TRBD2 (5 bases). This CDR3 contains 14 residues. Trimming shortened V by 6 bases and J by 6 bases, and 18 bases separated the two germline ends. Germline CDR1 reads SNHLY; CDR2 reads FYNNEI. CDR3 nucleotide sequence: TGTGCCAGCAGCCAGACTACTTTAGTCTCCGAGCAGTACTTC. It encodes CASSQTTLVSEQYF.

This chain connects TRBV12-3 or TRBV12-4 to TRBJ2-1, with 9 bases identical to TRBD2. V shed 4 bases, J shed 5 bases, and the junction held 9 bases outside the gene matches. The CDR3 extends over 16 amino acids. CDR3 in DNA: TGTGCCAGCAGTTATTCAAGCGGGAGGCGAGACAATGAGCAGTTCTTC. Translating gives CASSYSSGRRDNEQFF.

The genes are TRBV5-1 and TRBJ1-1; TRBD1 is a possible D gene (5 bases). Per germline, CDR1 SGHRS and CDR2 YFSETQ. The CDR3 has 13 amino acids. Trimming shortened V by 5 bases and J by 2 bases, and 10 bases separated the two germline ends. The CDR3 is CASSPGFNTEAFF. For the CDR3, the DNA is TGCGCCAGCAGTCCAGGGTTTAACACTGAAGCTTTCTTT.

In this sample, this clonotype turned up a few times. This chain connects TRBV27 to TRBJ2-3, with 9 bases fitting TRBD1. The J segment lost 4 bases and the V segment lost 5 bases, leaving 10 bases of the junction unmatched. The CDR3 totals 16 residues. Looked up from germline, CDR1 is MNHEY and CDR2 is SMNVEV (reference sequence). This chain's CDR3 is CASSTWTGAGADTQYF. In DNA form, the CDR3 reads TGTGCCAGCAGTACCTGGACAGGGGCTGGGGCAGATACGCAGTATTTT.

The chain employs TRBV14 and TRBJ2-3; the D gene is possibly TRBD2 (6 bases). Trimming left V 7 bases short and J 0 bases short, with 20 bases between. Germline assignment: CDR1 SGHDN and CDR2 FVKESK. CDR3 length: 17 amino acids. The DNA for the CDR3 is TGTGCCAGCACCCCGACGGAGGAGGGCCCAAGCACAGATACGCAGTATTTT. It yields the protein CASTPTEEGPSTDTQYF. The full variable domain, rest sourced from reference TRBV14 and TRBJ2-3, is EAGVTQFPSHSVIEKGQTVTLRCDPISGHDNLYWYRRVMGKEIKFLLHFVKESKQDESGMPNNRFLAERTGGTYSTLKVQPAELEDSGVYFCASTPTEEGPSTDTQYFGPGTRLTVL.

The rearrangement joins TRBV27 to TRBJ2-2; D perhaps matches TRBD1 (6 bases). Germline V gene data show CDR1 as MNHEY and CDR2 as SMNVEV (reference sequence). The CDR3 runs to 17 residues. V was clipped by 6 bases and J by 2 bases, with 19 bases between them. The CDR3 DNA sequence: TGTGCCAGCAGCCTAAGCCAGGGGTTCGCCAACACCGGGGAGCTGTTTTTT. As protein: CASSLSQGFANTGELFF.

V and J are TRBV19 and TRBJ2-1; D may be TRBD2 (5 bases). V was shortened by 7 bases and J by 6 bases, with 16 bases between the two germline ends. Germline CDR1 LNHDA, CDR2 SQIVND (reference sequence). The CDR3 has 14 residues. The DNA for the CDR3 is TGTGCCAGTAAACAAGGCGCGGGTTTCAATGAGCAGTTCTTC. It specifies CASKQGAGFNEQFF.

The rearrangement uses TRBV9 and TRBJ2-1; 11 bases agree with TRBD2. CDR1 and CDR2 (germline): SGDLS, YYNGEE. Trimming took 0 bases from V and 6 from J; bases not matched to a gene: 11. This CDR3 spans 18 amino acids. CDR3 region: CASSVGWFGLAGGNEQFF. For the CDR3, the DNA is TGTGCCAGCAGCGTAGGTTGGTTTGGGCTAGCGGGAGGCAATGAGCAGTTCTTC.

This chain links TRBV24-1 with TRBJ2-1; a possible D gene is TRBD2 (6 bases). CDR1 is KGHDR and CDR2 is SFDVKD in the germline V gene. The length of the CDR3 is 14 residues. V was pared by 5 bases and J by 6 bases, with 13 bases between. CDR3 loop: CATSARDNPNEQFF. The CDR3 region has the DNA TGTGCCACCAGTGCGCGGGATAATCCCAATGAGCAGTTCTTC.

This clonotype has only a few counts. This sequence joins TRBV7-2 and TRBJ1-5, with D possibly matching TRBD1 (5 bases). The CDR3 extends over 16 amino acids. V dropped 5 bases and J dropped 5 bases, with 19 bases sitting between them. The germline gives CDR1 SGHTA, CDR2 FQGNSA. In DNA form, the CDR3 reads TGTGCCAGCAGCCTAGTGGGGGGGGGGGAGTATCAGCCCCAGCATTTT. Translation: CASSLVGGGEYQPQHF.

This clonotype was seen repeatedly, ten times or more. This chain joins TRBV6-2 or TRBV6-3 and TRBJ2-3; D may be TRBD2 (6 bases). CDR1 MNHEY and CDR2 SVGEGT come from the germline V gene. V lost 6 bases, J lost 3 bases, and 19 bases lay in between. The CDR3 extends over 16 amino acids. In DNA, the CDR3 is TGTGCCAGCAGGCTGACTAGGGCTTATGGGACAGATACGCAGTATTTT. Amino acid sequence: CASRLTRAYGTDTQYF.

This chain joins TRBV20-1 and TRBJ2-5, with D unresolved. In germline, CDR1 is DFQATT, CDR2 SNEGSKA (reference sequence). Trimming pared 3 bases from V and 5 bases from J, leaving 4 bases between. CDR3 length equals 10 residues. CDR3 amino acids: CSASGETQYF. CDR3 bases: TGCAGTGCTAGTGGGGAGACCCAGTACTTC.

This clonotype has a count of ten or more. The CDR3 sequence: CASSYSTGLGSGANVLTF. The CDR3 DNA follows: TGTGCCAGCAGTTACTCGACAGGGTTAGGCTCTGGGGCCAACGTCCTGACTTTC. This chain links TRBV6-2 or TRBV6-3 with TRBJ2-6; 7 nucleotides match TRBD1. V dropped 0 bases and J dropped 0; count of bases not matched to a gene: 5. Germline CDR1 MNHEY, CDR2 SVGEGT. This CDR3 spans 18 amino acids.

This clonotype appeared many times. The chain uses TRBV11-2 and TRBJ2-3; 10 bases line up with TRBD2. The germline V gene encodes CDR1 SGHAT and CDR2 FQNNGV. The V gene end was trimmed by 8 bases and the J gene end by 9 bases; junction bases not matched to a gene: 11. This CDR3 is 14 amino acids long. This chain's CDR3 is CASRRGLALSTQYF. In DNA, the CDR3 is TGTGCCAGCCGACGGGGACTAGCGTTGTCCACGCAGTATTTT.

The chain recombines TRBV4-3 with TRBJ1-6; the D gene is possibly TRBD1 (5 bases). Trimming removed 0 bases from V and 4 bases from J, with 10 bases in between. The CDR3 length is 16 residues. Germline-derived CDR1 and CDR2 are LGHNA and YSLEER. The CDR3 is CASSQETREYNSPLHF. CDR3 nucleotides: TGCGCCAGCAGCCAAGAAACCAGGGAGTATAATTCACCCCTCCACTTT.

The V and J genes are TRBV4-1 and TRBJ2-1; the D is unclear. V was clipped by 1 base and J by 0 bases, with 10 bases between them. The CDR3 contains 16 residues. Germline lookup yields CDR1 MGHRA and CDR2 YSYEKL. CDR3 sequence (DNA): TGCGCCAGCAGCCAAGTCGGCATACCCTCCTACAATGAGCAGTTCTTC. This encodes CASSQVGIPSYNEQFF.

The chain is built from TRBV27 and TRBJ2-5, with D maybe TRBD2 (6 bases). Germline CDR1 MNHEY, CDR2 SMNVEV (reference sequence). The CDR3 spans 14 residues. V dropped 2 bases and J dropped 7 bases, with 14 bases sitting between them. CDR3 nucleotide sequence: TGTGCCAGCAGTTTAGCCCTGCGGGGCGGGACCCAGTACTTC. Translated, it gives CASSLALRGGTQYF.